This T cell receptor beta chain was retrieved from a study of blood T cell repertoires in COVID-19. Trimming took 8 bases from V and 3 from J, leaving 16 bases between them. The CDR3 is 15 residues long. Germline loops: CDR1 SGHTA, CDR2 FQGTGA. Measured with immunoSEQ multiplex PCR; TCRdb has only the in-frame clones, and not every one. Among about 200,000 clones listed, roughly 85% were seen once. The receptor was isolated from a woman in her forties with acute COVID-19. This sequence joins TRBV7-3 and TRBJ2-2, with D maybe TRBD2 (6 bases). The sample was PBMCs or T cells enriched from blood (not recorded which). The CDR3 region is CASSLTGDYTGELFF. CDR3 nucleotide sequence: TGTGCCAGCTCCCTGACGGGAGACTACACCGGGGAGCTGTTTTTT.